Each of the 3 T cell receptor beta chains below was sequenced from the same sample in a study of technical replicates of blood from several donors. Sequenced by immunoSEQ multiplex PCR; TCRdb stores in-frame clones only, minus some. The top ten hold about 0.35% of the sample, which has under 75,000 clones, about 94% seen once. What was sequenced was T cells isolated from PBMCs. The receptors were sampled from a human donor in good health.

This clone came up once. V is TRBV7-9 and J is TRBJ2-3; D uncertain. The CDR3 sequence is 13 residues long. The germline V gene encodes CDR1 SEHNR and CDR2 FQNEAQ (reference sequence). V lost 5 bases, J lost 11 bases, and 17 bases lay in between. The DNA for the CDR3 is TGTGCCAGCAGCCCTGGTCTGGGCTACGGGCAGTATTTT. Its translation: CASSPGLGYGQYF.

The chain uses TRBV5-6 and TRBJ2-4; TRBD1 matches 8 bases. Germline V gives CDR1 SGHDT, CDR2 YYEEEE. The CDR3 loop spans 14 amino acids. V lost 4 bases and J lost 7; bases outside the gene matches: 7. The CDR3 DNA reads TGTGCCAGCAGCCTGAGGACAGGGTGGAACATTCAGTACTTC. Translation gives CASSLRTGWNIQYF.

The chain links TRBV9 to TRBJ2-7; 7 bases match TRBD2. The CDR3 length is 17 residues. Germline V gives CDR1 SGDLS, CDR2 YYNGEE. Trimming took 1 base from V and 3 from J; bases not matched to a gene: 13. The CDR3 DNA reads TGTGCCAGCAGCGTATTAAGTGGGAGGGTTTCGAGCTACGAGCAGTACTTC. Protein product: CASSVLSGRVSSYEQYF. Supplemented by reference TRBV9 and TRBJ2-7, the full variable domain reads DSGVTQTPKHLITATGQRVTLRCSPRSGDLSVYWYQQSLDQGLQFLIQYYNGEERAKGNILERFSAQQFPDLHSELNLSSLELGDSALYFCASSVLSGRVSSYEQYFGPGTRLTVT.